The TCR beta chain under discussion was sequenced for a study of cytomegalovirus exposure and HLA in healthy donors. Study background: The 120 validation repertoires matched the approximately 670 first-cohort repertoires in platform, a later analysis reported. Study-level points and caveats: TCR beta chains numbering some 160 were designated cytomegalovirus-associated. With high specificity and sensitivity, the classifier reportedly diagnosed cytomegalovirus status.

Details on this clone: Its antigen is still unknown.

This CDR3 spans 15 amino acids. The germline gives CDR1 SGHVS, CDR2 FNYEAQ. V was clipped by 5 bases and J by 13 bases; unmatched bases: 14. From the approximately 120-subject validation cohort, which was separate from the roughly 690-subject first cohort, the donors were drawn. Clones were sequenced by immunoSEQ multiplex PCR, and TCRdb holds only the in-frame ones, with some missing. The repertoire has 150,000 to 200,000 clones, around four fifths of them found once; the top ten carry around 2.5%. The sequenced sample was PBMCs. This rearrangement joins TRBV7-6 to TRBJ2-1; 10 bases are shared with TRBD1. The sequence was obtained from a man aged 25-45 years in good health and CMV-seropositive. The CDR3 region is CASSPRQGAQPSQFF. CDR3 sequence (DNA): TGTGCCAGCAGCCCACGACAGGGGGCTCAACCGTCCCAGTTCTTC.